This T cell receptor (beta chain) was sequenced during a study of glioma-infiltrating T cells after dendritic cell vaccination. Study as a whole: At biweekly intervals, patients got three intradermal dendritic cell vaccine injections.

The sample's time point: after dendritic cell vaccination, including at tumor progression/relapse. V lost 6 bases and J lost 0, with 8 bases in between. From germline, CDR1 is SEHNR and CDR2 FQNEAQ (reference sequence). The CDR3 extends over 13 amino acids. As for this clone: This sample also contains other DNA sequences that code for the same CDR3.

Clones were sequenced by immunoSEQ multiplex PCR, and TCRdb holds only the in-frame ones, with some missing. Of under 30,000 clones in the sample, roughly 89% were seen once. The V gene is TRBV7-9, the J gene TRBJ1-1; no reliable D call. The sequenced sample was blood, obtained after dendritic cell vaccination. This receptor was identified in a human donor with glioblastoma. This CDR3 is CASSLDMNTEAFF. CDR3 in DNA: TGTGCCAGCAGTCTCGACATGAACACTGAAGCTTTCTTT.